The 9 T cell receptor beta chains reported below all come from one sample, sequenced in a study of shared clonotypes between healthy human individuals. Naive CD8 cells lacked CD45RO and underwent positive selection for CCR7, leaving out terminally differentiated effector memory CD45RA+ cells. Measured with immunoSEQ multiplex PCR; TCRdb has only the in-frame clones, and not every one. Of roughly 590,000 clones listed, around 95% are singletons. The sample taken for sequencing was naive CD8+ T cells sorted from blood. Receptors were obtained from a woman aged 30 to 39 in good health.

The gene calls are TRBV15 and TRBJ2-7; 13 nucleotides align to TRBD2. The J segment lost 4 bases and the V segment lost 5 bases, leaving 8 bases of the junction unmatched. The CDR3 runs to 16 residues. Looked up from germline, CDR1 is LNHNV and CDR2 is YYDKDF (reference sequence). Here the CDR3 DNA reads TGTGCCACCAGCCGCGGGACTAGCGGGATAAGGTACGAGCAGTACTTC. Amino acids: CATSRGTSGIRYEQYF. Variable domain in full (rest from reference TRBV15 and TRBJ2-7): DAMVIQNPRYQVTQFGKPVTLSCSQTLNHNVMYWYQQKSSQAPKLLFHYYDKDFNNEADTPDNFQSRRPNTSFCFLDIRSPGLGDTAMYLCATSRGTSGIRYEQYFGPGTRLTVT.

The rearrangement joins TRBV21-1 to TRBJ1-1; the listed D gene, TRBD1, was not tested against the DNA. TRBV21-1 is termed a pseudogene. The length of the CDR3 is 19 residues. The CDR3 DNA reads TGTGCCAGCAGCACCGACAGTCCATTCCGAAGGAGTAAGAACACTGAAGCTTTCTTT. It translates to CASSTDSPFRRSKNTEAFF.

The rearrangement joins TRBV4-1 to TRBJ1-1; D gene ambiguous. V was clipped by 0 bases and J by 9 bases, with 8 bases between them. The CDR3 extends over 12 amino acids. CDR1 and CDR2 from the germline V gene are MGHRA and YSYEKL. The CDR3 loop is CASSQDGPQAFF. The CDR3 DNA reads TGCGCCAGCAGCCAAGATGGTCCCCAAGCTTTCTTT.

The chain uses TRBV7-8 and TRBJ2-1; D is uncertain. V was clipped by 1 base and J by 7 bases, with 5 bases between them. The germline CDR1 and CDR2 sequences are SGHVS and FQNEAQ. The CDR3 has 12 amino acids. The CDR3 nucleotides are TGTGCCAGCAGCTTAGTGGAGAATGAGCAGTTCTTC. The encoded protein is CASSLVENEQFF.

The chain carries TRBV29-1 and TRBJ2-1; D may be TRBD1 (5 bases). The V gene lost 5 bases and the J gene lost 2 bases, with 13 bases spanning the gap. The CDR3 loop spans 14 amino acids. The germline CDR1 and CDR2 sequences are SQVTM and ANQGSEA. CDR3 sequence: CSVRSGFPYNEQFF. The CDR3 bases are TGCAGCGTTAGATCAGGGTTTCCCTACAATGAGCAGTTCTTC.

The chain links TRBV28 to TRBJ2-2, with 8 bases fitting TRBD2. This CDR3 has 15 residues. CDR1 is MDHEN and CDR2 is SYDVKM in the germline V gene. The ends lost 5 bases at V and 6 bases at J; junction bases unmatched: 8. For the CDR3, the DNA is TGTGCCAGCAGTAATCTCGGGAGGGCCCCCGGGGAGCTGTTTTTT. It codes for CASSNLGRAPGELFF.

The chain is built from TRBV10-2 and TRBJ1-2, with D unclear. Per germline, CDR1 WSHSY and CDR2 SAAADI. The CDR3 has 12 residues. V was clipped by 2 bases and J by 8 bases, with 9 bases between them. The CDR3 sequence: CASSEPNGGYTF. The CDR3 bases are TGCGCCAGCAGTGAGCCCAACGGGGGCTACACCTTC.

The rearrangement joins TRBV6-5 to TRBJ2-1; TRBD2 matches 11 bases. Germline V gene lookup returns CDR1 MNHEY and CDR2 SVGAGI. Trimming cost V 6 bases and J 2 bases; bases outside gene matches: 3. There are 15 residues in the CDR3. CDR3 DNA: TGTGCCAGCAGCACTAGCGGGAGCGCCTACAATGAGCAGTTCTTC. It specifies CASSTSGSAYNEQFF.

This rearrangement joins TRBV25-1 to TRBJ1-2, with D hard to call. This CDR3 is built from 12 residues. Germline assignment: CDR1 MGHDK and CDR2 SYGVNS. V lost 4 bases, J lost 7 bases, and 10 bases lay in between. CDR3 sequence (DNA): TGTGCCAGCAGTGGGCGCTGGTTTGGCTACACCTTC. Translated, it gives CASSGRWFGYTF.